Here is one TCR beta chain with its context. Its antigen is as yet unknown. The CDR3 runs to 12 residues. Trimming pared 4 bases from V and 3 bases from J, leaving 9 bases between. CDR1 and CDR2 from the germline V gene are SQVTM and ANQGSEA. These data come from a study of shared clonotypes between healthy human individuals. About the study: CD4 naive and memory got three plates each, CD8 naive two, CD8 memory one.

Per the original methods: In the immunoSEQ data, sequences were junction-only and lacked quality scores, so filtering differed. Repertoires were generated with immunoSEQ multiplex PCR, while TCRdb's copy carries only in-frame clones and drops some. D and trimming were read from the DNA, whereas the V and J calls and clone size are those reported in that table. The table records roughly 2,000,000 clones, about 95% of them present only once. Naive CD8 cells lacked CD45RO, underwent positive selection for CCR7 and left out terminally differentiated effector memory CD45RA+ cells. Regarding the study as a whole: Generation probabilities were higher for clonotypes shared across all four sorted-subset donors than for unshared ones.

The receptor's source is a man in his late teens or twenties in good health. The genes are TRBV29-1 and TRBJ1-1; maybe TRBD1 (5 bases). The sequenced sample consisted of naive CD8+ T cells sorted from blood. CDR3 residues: CSVAWGYTEAFF. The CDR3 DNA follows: TGCAGCGTTGCTTGGGGGTACACTGAAGCTTTCTTT.